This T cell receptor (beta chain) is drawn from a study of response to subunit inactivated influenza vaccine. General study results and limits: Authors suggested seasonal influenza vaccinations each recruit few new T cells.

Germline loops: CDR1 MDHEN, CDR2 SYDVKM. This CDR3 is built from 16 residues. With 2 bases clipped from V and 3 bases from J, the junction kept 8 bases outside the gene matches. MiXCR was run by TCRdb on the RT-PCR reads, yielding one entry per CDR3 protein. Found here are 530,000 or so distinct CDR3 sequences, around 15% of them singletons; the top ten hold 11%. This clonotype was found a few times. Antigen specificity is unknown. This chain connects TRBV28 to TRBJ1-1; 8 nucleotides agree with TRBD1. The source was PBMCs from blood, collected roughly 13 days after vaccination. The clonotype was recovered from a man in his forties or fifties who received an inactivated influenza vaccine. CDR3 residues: CASSLASQGADTEAFF. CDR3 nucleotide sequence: TGTGCCAGCAGTTTAGCATCCCAGGGGGCGGACACTGAAGCTTTCTTT. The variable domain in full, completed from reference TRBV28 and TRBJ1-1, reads DVKVTQSSRYLVKRTGEKVFLECVQDMDHENMFWYRQDPGLGLRLIYFSYDVKMKEKGDIPEGYSVSREKKERFSLILESASTNQTSMYLCASSLASQGADTEAFFGQGTRLTVV.